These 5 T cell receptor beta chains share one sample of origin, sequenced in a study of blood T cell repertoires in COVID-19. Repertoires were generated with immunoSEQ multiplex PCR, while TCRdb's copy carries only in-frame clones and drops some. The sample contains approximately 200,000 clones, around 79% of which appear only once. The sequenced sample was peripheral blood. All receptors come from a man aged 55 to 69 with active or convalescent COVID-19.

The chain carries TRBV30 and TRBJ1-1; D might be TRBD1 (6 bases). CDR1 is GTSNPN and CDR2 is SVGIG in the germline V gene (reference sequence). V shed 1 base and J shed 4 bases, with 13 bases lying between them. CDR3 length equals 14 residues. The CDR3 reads CAWSDPGVFTEAFF. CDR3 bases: TGTGCCTGGAGTGACCCAGGGGTATTCACTGAAGCTTTCTTT.

DNA for the CDR3: TGTGCCACCAGTGATTTAAGGACAGCCTACAATGAGCAGTTCTTC. It encodes CATSDLRTAYNEQFF. The chain recombines TRBV24-1 with TRBJ2-1; tentative D call: TRBD1 (6 bases). The CDR3 length is 15 residues. V was pared by 1 base and J by 2 bases, with 8 bases between. From germline, CDR1 is KGHDR and CDR2 SFDVKD.

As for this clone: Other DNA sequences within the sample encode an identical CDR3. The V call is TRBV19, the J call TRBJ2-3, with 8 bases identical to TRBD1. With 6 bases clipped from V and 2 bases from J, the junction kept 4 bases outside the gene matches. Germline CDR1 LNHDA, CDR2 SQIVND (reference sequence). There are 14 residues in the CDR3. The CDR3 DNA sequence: TGTGCCAGTAGCAGACAGGGGAACACAGATACGCAGTATTTT. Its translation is CASSRQGNTDTQYF.

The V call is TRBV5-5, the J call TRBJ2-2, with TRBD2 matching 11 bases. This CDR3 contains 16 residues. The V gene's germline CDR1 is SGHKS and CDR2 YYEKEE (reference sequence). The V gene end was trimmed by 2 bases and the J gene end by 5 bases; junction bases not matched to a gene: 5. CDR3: CASSLLAGVYTGELFF. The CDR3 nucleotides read TGTGCCAGCAGCTTACTAGCGGGAGTATATACCGGGGAGCTGTTTTTT.

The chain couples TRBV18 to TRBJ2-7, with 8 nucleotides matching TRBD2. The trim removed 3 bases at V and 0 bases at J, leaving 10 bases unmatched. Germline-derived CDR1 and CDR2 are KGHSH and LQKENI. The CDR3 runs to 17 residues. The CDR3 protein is CASSPLGGGRSSYEQYF. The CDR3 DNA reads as TGTGCCAGCTCACCCCTTGGAGGCGGGAGGAGCTCCTACGAGCAGTACTTC.